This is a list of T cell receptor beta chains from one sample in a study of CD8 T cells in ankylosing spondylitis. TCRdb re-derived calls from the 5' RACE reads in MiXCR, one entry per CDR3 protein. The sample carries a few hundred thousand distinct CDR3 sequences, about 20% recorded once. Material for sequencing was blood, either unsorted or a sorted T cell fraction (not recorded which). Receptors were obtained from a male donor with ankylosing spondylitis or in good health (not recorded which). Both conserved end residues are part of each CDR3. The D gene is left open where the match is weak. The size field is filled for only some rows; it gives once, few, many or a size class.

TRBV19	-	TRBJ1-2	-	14	CASSIDLAGDGYTF	TGTGCCAGTAGTATAGATCTAGCAGGCGATGGCTACACCTTC
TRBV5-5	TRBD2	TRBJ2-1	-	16	CASSIQALAVYNEQFF	TGTGCCAGCAGCATACAGGCACTAGCGGTGTACAATGAGCAGTTCTTC
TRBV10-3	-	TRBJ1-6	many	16	CAISEPFERGNSPLHF	TGTGCCATCAGTGAGCCCTTCGAGCGAGGGAATTCACCCCTCCACTTT
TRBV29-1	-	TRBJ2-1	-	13	CSVEGLVRHEQFF	TGCAGCGTTGAGGGACTTGTTCGGCATGAGCAGTTCTTC
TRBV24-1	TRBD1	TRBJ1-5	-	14	CATSEPDRVQPQHF	TGTGCCACCAGTGAACCCGACAGGGTTCAGCCCCAGCATTTT
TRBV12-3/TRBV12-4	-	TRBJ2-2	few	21	CASSLLSGGQGSFTNTGELFF	TGTGCCAGCAGTTTACTTTCTGGGGGTCAGGGCTCTTTTACGAACACCGGGGAGCTGTTTTTT
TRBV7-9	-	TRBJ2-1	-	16	CASSSVGGQLYNEQFF	TGTGCCAGCAGCTCTGTAGGGGGACAACTCTACAATGAGCAGTTCTTC
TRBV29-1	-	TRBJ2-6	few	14	CSVVFFSGANVLTF	TGCAGCGTCGTTTTTTTCTCTGGGGCCAACGTCCTGACTTTC
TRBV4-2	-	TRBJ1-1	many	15	CASSQGSTGNTEAFF	TGTGCCAGCAGCCAAGGGTCGACAGGGAACACTGAAGCTTTCTTT
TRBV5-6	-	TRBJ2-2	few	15	CASSLVGGYTGELFF	TGTGCCAGCAGCTTGGTTGGGGGCTACACCGGGGAGCTGTTTTTT
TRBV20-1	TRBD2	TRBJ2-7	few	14	CSARDPSGSYEQYF	TGCAGTGCTAGAGATCCTAGCGGGAGCTACGAGCAGTACTTC
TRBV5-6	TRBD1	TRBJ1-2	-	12	CASSKGQGDSAF	TGTGCCAGCAGCAAGGGACAGGGGGACTCGGCCTTC
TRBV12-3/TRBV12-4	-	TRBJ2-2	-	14	CASSYGDSTGELFF	TGTGCCAGCAGTTATGGTGACTCTACCGGGGAGCTGTTTTTT
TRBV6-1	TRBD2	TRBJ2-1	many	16	CASSRLGVAGVGEQFF	TGTGCCAGCAGTCGGCTCGGGGTAGCGGGAGTTGGTGAGCAGTTCTTC
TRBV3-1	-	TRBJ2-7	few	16	CASSPGPRGNAYEQYF	TGTGCCAGCAGCCCCGGTCCCCGGGGAAACGCCTACGAGCAGTACTTC
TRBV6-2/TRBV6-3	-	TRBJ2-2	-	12	CASSVGIEELFF	TGTGCCAGCAGTGTAGGGATCGAGGAGCTGTTTTTT